The rows below give T cell receptor beta chains drawn from one sample of a study of human T cells and chemical hapten exposure. MiXCR was run by TCRdb on the RACE reads, yielding one entry per CDR3 protein. The table lists some 380,000 distinct CDR3 sequences, about 4.8% of them singletons. Sequencing used whole blood, obtained in connection with sensitization to the hapten diphenylcyclopropenone (DPC). Source of these receptors: a woman between 50 and 59 years old with alopecia areata. Some clones in this sample may be carry-over from other donors' samples. CDR3s include the opening cysteine and the closing phenylalanine or tryptophan. Each record gives: V gene, D gene, clone size, J gene, CDR3 DNA, CDR3 protein. A D gene is named only where the DNA matches it firmly. Not all rows give a size; the values are once, few, many and, for expanded clones, a class.

TRBV28	TRBD1	.	TRBJ1-1	TGTGCCAGCAGTTTCATGGGGGGACAGGGACCGGCCACTGAAGCTTTCTTT	CASSFMGGQGPATEAFF
TRBV5-6	TRBD2	many	TRBJ2-3	TGTGCCAGCAGCTTAAGTCGACTAGCGGGGGGGCCAGATACGCAGTATTTT	CASSLSRLAGGPDTQYF
TRBV7-2	.	many	TRBJ1-4	TGTGCCAGCAGCTATGGGTTCAGGGATCGCGGTGAAAAACTGTTTTTT	CASSYGFRDRGEKLFF
TRBV7-2	.	.	TRBJ1-1	TGTGCCAGCAGCCTTAGGACCTGGCAGACATACACTGAAGCTTTCTTT	CASSLRTWQTYTEAFF
TRBV27	TRBD1	.	TRBJ1-6	TGTGCCAGCAGTTCCCCTGGAGTCCGGGACAGGTGGGGTAATTCACCCCTCCACTTT	CASSSPGVRDRWGNSPLHF
TRBV9	.	.	TRBJ2-5	TGTGCCAGCAGCCCCACTAGGAGTCAGACCCAGTACTTC	CASSPTRSQTQYF
TRBV20-1	TRBD2	many	TRBJ2-7	TGCAGTGCCGGGGGGAAAAACTCCTACGAGCAGTACTTC	CSAGGKNSYEQYF
TRBV9	TRBD1	.	TRBJ1-4	TGTGCCAGCAGAGAGGGGACAGGGCCTAATGAAAAACTGTTTTTT	CASREGTGPNEKLFF
TRBV12-3/TRBV12-4	.	many	TRBJ1-5	TGTGCCAGCAGTTCGACAAAGCAGCAGCCCCAGCATTTT	CASSSTKQQPQHF
TRBV25-1	.	.	TRBJ2-1	TGTGCCAGCAGTGAATGGAAGGGGGGAGAGCAGTTCTTC	CASSEWKGGEQFF
TRBV12-3/TRBV12-4	.	many	TRBJ1-2	TGTGCCAGCAGTCTACAGGGTTTCTATGGCTACACCTTC	CASSLQGFYGYTF